One sample yielded the 17 T cell receptor beta chains listed below, sequenced in a study of cytomegalovirus exposure and HLA in healthy donors. The PCR had 60 Vbeta and 13 Jbeta primers. Only in-frame clones appear in the TCRdb table, and some are missing; sequencing was by immunoSEQ multiplex PCR. Of about 150,000 clones listed, roughly 80% are singletons. The sequencing input was PBMCs. These receptors were obtained from a man in his forties in good health and CMV-seropositive.

The V and J genes are TRBV29-1 and TRBJ2-5; 9 bases fit TRBD1. J was trimmed by 6 bases and V by 7 bases; bases with no gene match: 3. This CDR3 contains 11 residues. The germline gives CDR1 SQVTM, CDR2 ANQGSEA. For the CDR3, the DNA is TGCAGCGCGGACAGGGGAAAGACCCAGTACTTC. Protein sequence: CSADRGKTQYF.

The chain links TRBV5-4 to TRBJ2-5; D unresolved. The J call may not be correct, given that the DNA end is closer to TRBJ2-7. CDR1 is SGHNT, CDR2 YYREEE, per germline (reference sequence). CDR3 length: 13 residues. The CDR3 DNA reads TGTGCCAGCAGCTTAGTAGGCCAGGCCGAGCAGTACTTC. Translating it yields CASSLVGQAEQYF.

Of note for this clone: At one of its ends the junction is not consistent with the germline gene, which may arise from a read error. The chain combines TRBV7-9 with TRBJ2-7; 9 bases agree with TRBD2. CDR3 length: 15 amino acids. In germline, CDR1 is SEHNR, CDR2 FQNEAQ (reference sequence). CDR3 in amino acids: CSSSSPADSGGEQYF. The CDR3 DNA follows: TGTTCCAGCAGCTCCCCAGCCGATAGCGGGGGCGAGCAGTACTTC.

On this clone: Other DNA sequences from this sample encode an identical CDR3 as well. J is TRBJ1-5 and V is TRBV7-2; no reliable D call. This CDR3 is built from 13 residues. Trimming cost V 4 bases and J 6 bases, with 10 bases left between them. Germline lookup yields CDR1 SGHTA and CDR2 FQGNSA. CDR3 nucleotide sequence: TGTGCCAGCAGCTCCCACCCTACTCAGCCCCAGCATTTT. Protein sequence: CASSSHPTQPQHF.

This clone appeared a few times. The chain joins TRBV27 to TRBJ2-3; TRBD1 matches at 8 bases. V was clipped by 5 bases and J by 6 bases; unmatched bases: 10. This CDR3 has 15 amino acids. CDR1 is MNHEY, CDR2 SMNVEV, per germline (reference sequence). DNA of the CDR3: TGTGCCAGCAGTATAATCAGGGGGCGCGGGGATACGCAGTATTTT. It specifies CASSIIRGRGDTQYF.

This chain connects TRBV11-2 to TRBJ2-1, with a tentative D call TRBD2 (6 bases). The V and J ends lost 1 base and 5 bases respectively, with 9 bases between them. The germline gives CDR1 SGHAT, CDR2 FQNNGV. The CDR3 is made up of 14 amino acids. The CDR3 sequence: CASSLGTTNNEQFF. The CDR3 DNA reads as TGTGCCAGCAGCTTAGGGACTACCAACAATGAGCAGTTCTTC.

V gene TRBV6-1 combines with J gene TRBJ2-1; no reliable D call. Trimming took 6 bases from V and 0 from J, leaving 12 bases between them. Looked up from germline, CDR1 is MNHNS and CDR2 is SASEGT. CDR3 size: 15 residues. CDR3 DNA: TGTGCCAGCAGGGCCCTTTCAAGCTCCTACAATGAGCAGTTCTTC. Translation: CASRALSSSYNEQFF.

The rearrangement uses TRBV5-6 and TRBJ2-5; 7 bases are a match to TRBD2. Looked up from germline, CDR1 is SGHDT and CDR2 is YYEEEE. The CDR3 sequence is 16 residues long. The trim removed 4 bases at V and 4 bases at J, leaving 13 bases unmatched. CDR3 protein: CASSHLVNPGGETQYF. Written as DNA, the CDR3 is TGTGCCAGCAGCCACCTCGTCAACCCGGGGGGAGAGACCCAGTACTTC.

V is TRBV11-1 and J is TRBJ2-1; 10 bases line up with TRBD2. This CDR3 spans 18 amino acids. V was pared by 3 bases and J by 7 bases, with 15 bases of the junction left unmatched. From germline, CDR1 is SGHAT and CDR2 FQDESV (reference sequence). CDR3 DNA sequence: TGTGCCAGCAGCTTGGCCCTATCTTCTAGCGGGAGCTTAAATGAGCAGTTCTTC. It codes for CASSLALSSSGSLNEQFF.

This clone came up a few times. The chain is built from TRBV25-1 and TRBJ1-2, with D possibly matching TRBD1 (5 bases). This CDR3 contains 15 residues. V shed 3 bases and J shed 10 bases, with 21 bases lying between them. Germline V gene lookup returns CDR1 MGHDK and CDR2 SYGVNS. Here the CDR3 DNA reads TGTGCCAGCAGTGAGGAGGGGTTAGGAGGTTTCTACTACACCTTC. It yields the protein CASSEEGLGGFYYTF.

The chain has TRBV5-1 and TRBJ2-3; 8 positions agree with TRBD1. The CDR3 length is 16 residues. In germline, CDR1 is SGHRS, CDR2 YFSETQ. The junction had 7 bases not matched to a gene; V was cut back by 0 bases and J by 4 bases. CDR3 sequence (DNA): TGCGCCAGCAGCTTGGGGACAGGGAAGTGGGCAGATACGCAGTATTTT. Translating it yields CASSLGTGKWADTQYF.

As concerns this clone: An end of the junction differs from the germline gene, which may be a read error. The chain is built from TRBV18 and TRBJ1-2; D is perhaps TRBD1 (6 bases). From germline, CDR1 is KGHSH and CDR2 LQKENI. The CDR3 loop spans 13 amino acids. CDR3 sequence: CANSPDRTYGYTF. The CDR3 nucleotides read TGTGCCAACTCACCGGACAGAACCTATGGCTACACCTTC.

This chain joins TRBV5-5 and TRBJ2-7; D ambiguous. The CDR3 extends over 12 amino acids. V was shortened by 0 bases and J by 4 bases, with 5 bases between the two germline ends. In germline, CDR1 is SGHKS, CDR2 YYEKEE (reference sequence). CDR3 loop: CASSLVGYEQYF. CDR3 sequence (DNA): TGTGCCAGCAGCTTGGTCGGGTACGAGCAGTACTTC.

This clone was picked up one time. The chain combines TRBV18 with TRBJ1-3, with 10 bases that match TRBD1. This CDR3 is built from 17 residues. Germline V gives CDR1 KGHSH, CDR2 LQKENI. J was trimmed by 2 bases and V by 1 base; bases with no gene match: 5. CDR3: CASSPLDGTGAGNTIYF. DNA of the CDR3: TGTGCCAGCTCACCACTTGATGGGACAGGGGCTGGAAACACCATATATTTT.

This rearrangement joins TRBV28 to TRBJ1-5; a possible D gene is TRBD1 (6 bases). Trimming stripped 0 bases from V and 7 bases from J, with 13 bases between. CDR3 length: 15 residues. Germline lookup yields CDR1 MDHEN and CDR2 SYDVKM. The CDR3 protein is CASSLWGGAWQPQHF. Here the CDR3 DNA reads TGTGCCAGCAGTTTATGGGGGGGGGCATGGCAGCCCCAGCATTTT.

This chain links TRBV7-2 with TRBJ2-2; 14 bases line up with TRBD2. The CDR3 length is 18 residues. Germline V CDR1 and CDR2: SGHTA, FQGNSA. After removal of 5 bases from V and 4 bases from J, the junction contained 9 bases not matched to a gene. The CDR3 DNA sequence: TGTGCCAGCAGCCGTAGGACTAGCGGGAGGTTCGGCACCGGGGAGCTGTTTTTT. This translates into CASSRRTSGRFGTGELFF.

This rearrangement joins TRBV30 to TRBJ2-2; maybe TRBD1 (5 bases). CDR1 and CDR2 from the germline V gene are GTSNPN and SVGIG (reference sequence). Trimming took 8 bases from V and 1 from J, leaving 14 bases between them. CDR3 length: 14 amino acids. CDR3 sequence: CARSKGMNTGELFF. CDR3 nucleotides: TGTGCCAGATCGAAGGGGATGAACACCGGGGAGCTGTTTTTT.